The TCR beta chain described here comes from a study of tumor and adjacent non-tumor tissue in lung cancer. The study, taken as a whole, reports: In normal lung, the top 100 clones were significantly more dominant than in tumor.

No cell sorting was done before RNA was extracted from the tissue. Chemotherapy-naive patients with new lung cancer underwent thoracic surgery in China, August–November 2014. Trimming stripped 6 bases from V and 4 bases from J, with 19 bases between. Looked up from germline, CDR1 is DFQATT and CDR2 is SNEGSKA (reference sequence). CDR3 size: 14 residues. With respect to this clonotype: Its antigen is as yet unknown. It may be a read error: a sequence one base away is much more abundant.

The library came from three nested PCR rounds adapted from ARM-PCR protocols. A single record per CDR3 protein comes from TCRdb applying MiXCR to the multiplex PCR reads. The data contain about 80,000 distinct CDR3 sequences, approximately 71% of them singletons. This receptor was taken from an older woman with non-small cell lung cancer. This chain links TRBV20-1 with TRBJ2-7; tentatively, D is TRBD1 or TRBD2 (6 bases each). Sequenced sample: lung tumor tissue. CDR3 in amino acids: CSAQGSSERYEQYF. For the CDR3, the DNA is TGCAGTGCCCAGGGGTCTAGCGAGAGGTACGAGCAGTACTTC.